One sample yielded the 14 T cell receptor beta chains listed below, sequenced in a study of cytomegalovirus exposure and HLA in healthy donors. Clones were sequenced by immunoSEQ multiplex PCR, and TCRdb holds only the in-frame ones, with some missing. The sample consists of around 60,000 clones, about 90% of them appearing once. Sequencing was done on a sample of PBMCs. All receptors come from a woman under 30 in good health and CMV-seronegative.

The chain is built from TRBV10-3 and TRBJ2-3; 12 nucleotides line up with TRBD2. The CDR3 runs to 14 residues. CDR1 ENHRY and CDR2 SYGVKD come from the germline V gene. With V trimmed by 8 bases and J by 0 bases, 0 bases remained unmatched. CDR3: CAIGLAGSTDTQYF. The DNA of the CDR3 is TGTGCCATCGGACTAGCGGGGAGCACAGATACGCAGTATTTT.

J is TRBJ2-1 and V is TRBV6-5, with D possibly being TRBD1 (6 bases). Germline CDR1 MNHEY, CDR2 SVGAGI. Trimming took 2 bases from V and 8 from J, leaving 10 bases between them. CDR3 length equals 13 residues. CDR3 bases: TGTGCCAGCAGTTACGGGGCAGGGGATGAGCAGTTCTTC. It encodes CASSYGAGDEQFF.

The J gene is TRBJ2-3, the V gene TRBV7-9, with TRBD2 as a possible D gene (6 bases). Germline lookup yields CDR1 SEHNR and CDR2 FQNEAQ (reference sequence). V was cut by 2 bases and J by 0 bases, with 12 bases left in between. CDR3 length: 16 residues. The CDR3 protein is CASSLPGGLSTDTQYF. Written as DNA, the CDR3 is TGTGCCAGCAGCTTACCTGGGGGACTCAGCACAGATACGCAGTATTTT.

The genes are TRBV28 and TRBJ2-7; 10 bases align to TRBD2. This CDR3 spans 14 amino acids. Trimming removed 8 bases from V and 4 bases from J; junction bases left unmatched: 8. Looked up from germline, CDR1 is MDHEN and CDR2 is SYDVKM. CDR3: CASQRGGGGYEQYF. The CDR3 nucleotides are TGTGCCAGCCAGCGGGGGGGCGGCGGTTACGAGCAGTACTTC.

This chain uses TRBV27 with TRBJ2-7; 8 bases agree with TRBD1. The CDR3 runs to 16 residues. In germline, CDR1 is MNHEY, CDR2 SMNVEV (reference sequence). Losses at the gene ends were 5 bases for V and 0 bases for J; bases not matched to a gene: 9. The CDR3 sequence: CASSPRTGSSSYEQYF. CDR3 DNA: TGTGCCAGCAGTCCCCGGACAGGGTCTAGCTCCTACGAGCAGTACTTC.

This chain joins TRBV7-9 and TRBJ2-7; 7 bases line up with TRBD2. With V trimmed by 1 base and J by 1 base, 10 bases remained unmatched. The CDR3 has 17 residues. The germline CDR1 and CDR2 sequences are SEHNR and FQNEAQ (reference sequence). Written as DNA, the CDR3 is TGTGCCAGCAGCTTAGGCGGGGGTGGTACAGGTTCCTACGAGCAGTACTTC. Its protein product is CASSLGGGGTGSYEQYF.

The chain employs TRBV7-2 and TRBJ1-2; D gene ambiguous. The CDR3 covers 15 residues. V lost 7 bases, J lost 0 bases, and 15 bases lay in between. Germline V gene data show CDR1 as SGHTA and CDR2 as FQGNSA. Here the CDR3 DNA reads TGTGCCAGCAACCCCTCGCGGCTATCTAACTATGGCTACACCTTC. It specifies CASNPSRLSNYGYTF.

DNA for the CDR3: TGTGCCACCAGCAGAGGTCCAGGGAACAATCAGCCCCAGCATTTT. It translates to CATSRGPGNNQPQHF. The chain is built from TRBV15 and TRBJ1-5, with TRBD1 as a possible D gene (5 bases). CDR3 size: 15 residues. The V and J ends lost 1 base and 3 bases respectively, with 10 bases between them. Germline-derived CDR1 and CDR2 are LNHNV and YYDKDF (reference sequence).

The CDR3 spells CAWSVRGLEQYF. The CDR3, as DNA: TGTGCCTGGAGTGTAAGGGGCCTGGAGCAGTACTTC. The chain is built from TRBV30 and TRBJ2-7, with D perhaps matching TRBD1 (5 bases). Germline values: CDR1 GTSNPN, CDR2 SVGIG (reference sequence). With 0 bases removed from V and 7 bases from J, the gap between germline ends came to 10 bases. CDR3 size: 12 residues.

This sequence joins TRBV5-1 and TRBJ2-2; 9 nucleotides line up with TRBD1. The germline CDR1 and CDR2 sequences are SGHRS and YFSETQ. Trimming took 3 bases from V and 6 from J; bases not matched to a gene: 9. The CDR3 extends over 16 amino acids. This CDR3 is CASSYPGTGQPGELFF. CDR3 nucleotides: TGCGCCAGCAGCTACCCCGGGACAGGGCAGCCCGGGGAGCTGTTTTTT.

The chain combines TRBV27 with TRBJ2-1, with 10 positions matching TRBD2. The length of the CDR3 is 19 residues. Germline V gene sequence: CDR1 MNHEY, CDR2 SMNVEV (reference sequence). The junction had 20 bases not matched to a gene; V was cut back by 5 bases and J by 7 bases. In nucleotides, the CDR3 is TGTGCCAGCAGTCCGCCACTCGGGGGATCAAGCGGGAGGGCTAATGAGCAGTTCTTC. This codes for CASSPPLGGSSGRANEQFF.

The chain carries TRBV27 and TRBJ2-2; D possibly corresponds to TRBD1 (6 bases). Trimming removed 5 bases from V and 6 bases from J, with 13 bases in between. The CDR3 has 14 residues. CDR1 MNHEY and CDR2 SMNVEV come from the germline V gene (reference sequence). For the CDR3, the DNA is TGTGCCAGCAGTCCAATACAGGGTGCCGGGGAGCTGTTTTTT. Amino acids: CASSPIQGAGELFF.

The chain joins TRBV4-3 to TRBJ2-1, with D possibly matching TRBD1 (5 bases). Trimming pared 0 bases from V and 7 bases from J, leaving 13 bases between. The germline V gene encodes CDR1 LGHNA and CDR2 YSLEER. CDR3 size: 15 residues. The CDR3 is CASSQDLMTENEQFF. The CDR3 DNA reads TGCGCCAGCAGCCAAGATCTGATGACAGAAAATGAGCAGTTCTTC.

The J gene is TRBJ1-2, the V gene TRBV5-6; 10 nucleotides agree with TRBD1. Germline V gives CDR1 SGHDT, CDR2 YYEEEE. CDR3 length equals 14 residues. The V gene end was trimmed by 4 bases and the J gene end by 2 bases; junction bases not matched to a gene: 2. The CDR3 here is CASSPGQGNYGYTF. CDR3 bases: TGTGCCAGCAGCCCGGGACAGGGGAACTATGGCTACACCTTC. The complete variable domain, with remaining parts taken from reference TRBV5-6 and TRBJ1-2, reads DAGVTQSPTHLIKTRGQQVTLRCSPKSGHDTVSWYQQALGQGPQFIFQYYEEEERQRGNFPDRFSGHQFPNYSSELNVNALLLGDSALYLCASSPGQGNYGYTFGSGTRLTVV.